This paragraph covers one T cell receptor (beta chain) sequence. Its target is unknown. This specimen belongs to a study of beta chain features in type 1 diabetes. On the study more broadly: In all, around 100,000,000 sorted cells from all samples were analyzed. Study conclusions and caveats: Patients and controls would be equally affected if PCR favored shorter templates. Shorter TCRB CDR3s, moderately but significantly so, were found in Type 1 diabetes patients in all four CD4+ subsets.

The authors reverse transcribed all of the isolated RNA, so sequencing captured expressed TCRB transcripts. Measured with immunoSEQ multiplex PCR; TCRdb has only the in-frame clones, and not every one. The data hold 150,000 to 200,000 clones, with roughly 60% observed a single time. This CDR3 comprises 15 residues. Germline lookup yields CDR1 SEHNR and CDR2 FQNEAQ (reference sequence). The V segment lost 2 bases and the J segment 0 bases; nucleotides outside the gene matches: 0. Purities over 98% were achieved in all sorted populations. The TCR comes from a man aged 30 to 39 with type 1 diabetes. Sequencing was done on a sample of naive CD4+ T cells from blood. The chain carries TRBV7-9 and TRBJ2-2; 7 bases line up with TRBD1. The CDR3 bases are TGTGCCAGCAGCTTAACAGGGGCGAACACCGGGGAGCTGTTTTTT. Protein: CASSLTGANTGELFF. The variable domain in full, with the rest retrieved from reference TRBV7-9 and TRBJ2-2, is DTGVSQNPRHKITKRGQNVTFRCDPISEHNRLYWYRQTLGQGPEFLTYFQNEAQLEKSRLLSDRFSAERPKGSFSTLEIQRTEQGDSAMYLCASSLTGANTGELFFGEGSRLTVL.